The next 8 T cell receptor beta chains were all read from a single sample in a study of tumor and adjacent non-tumor tissue in lung cancer. Three rounds of nested PCR, following a modified ARM-PCR protocol, produced the TCRbeta library. TCRdb itself ran the multiplex PCR reads through MiXCR, one entry per CDR3 protein. The data show over 80,000 distinct CDR3 sequences, less than 85% seen once. The template was RNA from unsorted bulk tissue. The normal lung tissue was taken more than 3 cm from the tumor edge. What was sequenced was distant non-tumor lung tissue. These receptors originate from a man aged 55 to 70 with small cell lung cancer.

Turning to this clonotype: Mismatch with germline at one junction end may stem from a read error. V usage is TRBV5-1 and J usage is TRBJ2-3, with TRBD2 identical over 8 bases. The CDR3 contains 17 residues. CDR1 and CDR2 (germline): SGHRS, YFSETQ. The CDR3 loop is CASSLGTRSDSADTHYF. CDR3 sequence (DNA): TGCGCCAGCAGCCTGGGGACTAGGTCTGATTCGGCAGATACGCACTATTTT.

Notes on this clonotype: At one end, the junction sequence differs from germline, possibly due to a read error. This chain uses TRBV6-6 with TRBJ2-7; D may be TRBD2 (5 bases). Per the germline V gene, CDR1 is MNHNY and CDR2 is SVGAGI (reference sequence). The CDR3 totals 17 residues. The CDR3 sequence is CASSSLDLEGDTYAQYF. CDR3 DNA: TGTGCCAGTAGTTCACTCGATTTAGAGGGAGACACCTACGCGCAGTACTTC.

This clonotype has a single count. The junction departs from the called germline gene at one end, perhaps through a read error. In nucleotides, the CDR3 is TGTGTCAGCAGTGACGCACCCGGGACAGCTACCTACGAGCGGTACTTC. Its protein product is CVSSDAPGTATYERYF. The rearrangement links TRBV6-1 to TRBJ2-7; 7 bases are a match to TRBD1. This CDR3 spans 16 amino acids. The germline V gene encodes CDR1 MNHNS and CDR2 SASEGT.

Comments on this clonotype: The CDR3 carries no conserved terminal phenylalanine or tryptophan, so it likely arises from a read error. V and J are TRBV11-2 and TRBJ2-1; D may be TRBD1 or TRBD2 (5 bases each). CDR3 size: 13 residues. Looked up from germline, CDR1 is SGHAT and CDR2 is FQNNGV. CDR3 region: CQPKRQGDNEQFL. CDR3 coding DNA: TGCCAGCCGAAGCGGCAGGGCGACAATGAGCAGTTCCTC.

As concerns this clonotype: Since a much larger clone is just one base distant, this may be a read error. CDR3 loop: CARSAYPQGRLMETQYF. The CDR3 DNA reads as TGTGCCCGCAGCGCCTACCCCCAGGGGAGGCTGATGGAGACCCAGTACTTC. This chain connects TRBV5-8 to TRBJ2-5, with D perhaps TRBD1 or TRBD2 (6 bases each). Germline values: CDR1 SGHTS, CDR2 YDEGEE. The CDR3 has 17 residues.

Turning to this clonotype: Given the absence of the conserved phenylalanine or tryptophan at the CDR3 end, a read error is likely. The genes are TRBV11-1 and TRBJ2-1; 13 bases fit TRBD2. This CDR3 region has 18 residues. J was trimmed by 7 bases and V by 7 bases; bases with no gene match: 16. Germline CDR1 is SGHAT and CDR2 is FQDESV (reference sequence). The CDR3 spells CASNSETRTSGSGNEQFS. CDR3 nucleotide sequence: TGTGCCAGCAACTCAGAAACGAGGACTAGCGGGAGTGGTAATGAGCAGTTCTCC.

This clonotype was counted only a few times. Relative to the germline gene, one junction end is altered; a read error may explain this. The chain employs TRBV29-1 and TRBJ2-1; 9 bases are a match to TRBD2. The CDR3 loop spans 15 amino acids. The germline CDR1 and CDR2 sequences are SQVTM and ANQGSEA. The CDR3 nucleotides are TGCAGTGTTGCGGGGCGGGAGGGAAGGGCAAATGAGCAGTTATTC. Amino acid sequence: CSVAGREGRANEQLF.

To note about this clonotype: The junction does not match germline at one end; this may be a read error. The chain employs TRBV11-2 and TRBJ2-5; 15 positions agree with TRBD2. The germline V gene encodes CDR1 SGHAT and CDR2 FQNNGV. This CDR3 is 15 amino acids long. The CDR3 nucleotides are TGTACCAGCAGGGGACTAGCGGGAGGCGTGGTGACCCAGTACTTC. Its translation: CTSRGLAGGVVTQYF.